These 17 T cell receptor beta chains were sequenced from one sample in a study of PD-1 blockade in classical Hodgkin lymphoma. Only in-frame clones appear in the TCRdb table, and some are missing; sequencing was by immunoSEQ multiplex PCR. The table includes around 19,000 clones, roughly 89% detected once. Brentuximab vedotin exposure varied among the patients, all of whom had relapsed after autologous stem cell transplantation. Sample: peripheral blood mononuclear cells (PBMCs), taken before the second cycle of nivolumab. The receptors stem from a human donor with classical Hodgkin lymphoma.

This chain links TRBV15 with TRBJ1-2, with a tentative D call TRBD1 (5 bases). Trimming shortened V by 5 bases and J by 0 bases, and 10 bases separated the two germline ends. Per the germline V gene, CDR1 is LNHNV and CDR2 is YYDKDF (reference sequence). CDR3 length: 14 amino acids. The CDR3 bases are TGTGCCACCAGCGGGGACGCGACTAACTATGGCTACACCTTC. This gives the protein CATSGDATNYGYTF.

The rearrangement uses TRBV2 and TRBJ1-5; D is ambiguous. The V end was cut by 6 bases, the J end by 4 bases, with 16 bases between. Germline assignment: CDR1 SNHLY and CDR2 FYNNEI. The CDR3 covers 15 residues. The CDR3 region is CASRLRETGNQPQHF. DNA of the CDR3: TGTGCCAGCAGACTCCGGGAGACGGGGAATCAGCCCCAGCATTTT.

CDR3 region: CASSTAGMNTEAFF. The CDR3 bases are TGTGCCAGCAGTACCGCGGGGATGAACACTGAAGCTTTCTTT. The chain has TRBV28 and TRBJ1-1; D is uncertain. Trimming removed 5 bases from V and 0 bases from J, with 10 bases in between. From germline, CDR1 is MDHEN and CDR2 SYDVKM. The CDR3 has 14 residues.

In its sample, this clone was seen a few times. The chain has TRBV7-9 and TRBJ1-1; D unclear. Germline CDR1 is SEHNR and CDR2 is FQNEAQ (reference sequence). The CDR3 has 14 residues. The V and J ends lost 1 base and 0 bases respectively, with 6 bases between them. The CDR3 coding sequence is TGTGCCAGCAGCTTAGATTTGATGAACACTGAAGCTTTCTTT. It specifies CASSLDLMNTEAFF.

The chain carries TRBV7-6 and TRBJ2-3; a possible D gene is TRBD2 (5 bases). V lost 5 bases and J lost 1, with 10 bases in between. CDR1 and CDR2 (germline): SGHVS, FNYEAQ. The CDR3 runs to 14 residues. CDR3 nucleotide sequence: TGTGCCAGCAGCCTGGGAGCCGGCACAGATACGCAGTATTTT. It codes for CASSLGAGTDTQYF.

This chain connects TRBV5-5 to TRBJ2-7; D is perhaps TRBD1 or TRBD2 (5 bases each). Germline CDR1 is SGHKS and CDR2 is YYEKEE (reference sequence). V was cut by 3 bases and J by 0 bases, with 10 bases left in between. The CDR3 is 14 amino acids. The CDR3 loop reads CASSSGTSSYEQYF. The CDR3 DNA sequence: TGTGCCAGCAGCTCCGGGACGTCCTCCTACGAGCAGTACTTC.

The chain carries TRBV5-1 and TRBJ1-5; 10 bases are shared with TRBD1. V was pared by 0 bases and J by 11 bases, with 2 bases of the junction left unmatched. The CDR3 runs to 13 residues. CDR1 is SGHRS, CDR2 YFSETQ, per germline. The CDR3 is CASSLAGTGAQHF. In DNA, the CDR3 is TGCGCCAGCAGCTTGGCCGGGACAGGGGCCCAGCATTTT. The full variable domain, in which reference TRBV5-1 and TRBJ1-5 provide the parts outside the CDR3, is KAGVTQTPRYLIKTRGQQVTLSCSPISGHRSVSWYQQTPGQGLQFLFEYFSETQRNKGNFPGRFSGRQFSNSRSEMNVSTLELGDSALYLCASSLAGTGAQHFGDGTRLSIL.

The rearrangement links TRBV9 to TRBJ1-1; D unresolved. V lost 7 bases to trimming and J lost 0 bases, with 10 bases between them. This CDR3 spans 13 amino acids. From germline, CDR1 is SGDLS and CDR2 YYNGEE. The CDR3 nucleotides are TGTGCCAGCGCGAAGGACCTGAACACTGAAGCTTTCTTT. Amino acid sequence: CASAKDLNTEAFF.

The chain recombines TRBV15 with TRBJ1-3, with D possibly TRBD1 on 5 matching bases. V was shortened by 1 base and J by 0 bases, with 7 bases between the two germline ends. The CDR3 is 15 amino acids. The germline V gene has CDR1 LNHNV and CDR2 YYDKDF (reference sequence). The CDR3: CATSRVGGSGNTIYF. CDR3 in DNA: TGTGCCACCAGCAGAGTCGGGGGCTCTGGAAACACCATATATTTT.

The count of this clone is one. This sequence joins TRBV6-5 and TRBJ2-1, with D perhaps matching TRBD1 (6 bases). The CDR3 runs to 13 residues. Germline loops: CDR1 MNHEY, CDR2 SVGAGI. The V end lost 8 bases, the J end lost 4 bases, and 12 bases lay between the germline ends. The DNA of the CDR3 is TGTGCCAGCCGGGATAGGGGGTACAATGAGCAGTTCTTC. This encodes CASRDRGYNEQFF.

This clone was counted a single time. The chain links TRBV11-2 to TRBJ1-4; TRBD1 aligns across 10 bases. Per germline, CDR1 SGHAT and CDR2 FQNNGV. The CDR3 spans 15 residues. The V and J ends lost 2 bases and 6 bases, in that order; junction bases with no gene match: 3. DNA for the CDR3: TGTGCCAGCAGCTTACCCGGGACAGGGGATGAAAAACTGTTTTTT. The encoded protein is CASSLPGTGDEKLFF.

The chain uses TRBV5-1 and TRBJ1-2; 7 bases map to TRBD1. From germline, CDR1 is SGHRS and CDR2 YFSETQ. This CDR3 has 14 amino acids. J was trimmed by 4 bases and V by 4 bases; bases with no gene match: 7. The CDR3 reads CASSPNPGGYGYTF. For the CDR3, the DNA is TGCGCCAGCAGCCCTAACCCAGGGGGCTATGGCTACACCTTC.

This clone occurred once. The V gene is TRBV5-1, the J gene TRBJ2-1; no firm D call. The CDR3 length is 15 residues. Germline V gene data show CDR1 as SGHRS and CDR2 as YFSETQ. The ends were cut back, 0 bases at V and 6 bases at J, with 13 bases in the middle. CDR3 region: CASSLDSPGRNEQFF. The CDR3 coding sequence is TGCGCCAGCAGCTTGGATTCCCCCGGGCGCAATGAGCAGTTCTTC.

CDR3 sequence (DNA): TGTGCCAGCTCACCAAAAAAAGGTGAAGCCACAGATACGCAGTATTTT. Its protein product is CASSPKKGEATDTQYF. The chain combines TRBV18 with TRBJ2-3; D remains ambiguous. Trimming pared 2 bases from V and 2 bases from J, leaving 14 bases between. The CDR3 totals 16 residues. Per the germline V gene, CDR1 is KGHSH and CDR2 is LQKENI.

The rearrangement links TRBV10-2 to TRBJ2-7; the D is unclear. V was trimmed by 6 bases and J by 6 bases, leaving 9 bases between them. This CDR3 is 11 amino acids long. The germline V gene encodes CDR1 WSHSY and CDR2 SAAADI. The CDR3 here is CASSLAREQYF. The CDR3 nucleotides read TGCGCCAGCAGCCTGGCTCGCGAGCAGTACTTC.

V is TRBV6-5 and J is TRBJ2-1, with 9 bases aligning to TRBD1. Trimming took 6 bases from V and 3 from J; bases not matched to a gene: 6. The CDR3 consists of 15 residues. Germline V gene data show CDR1 as MNHEY and CDR2 as SVGAGI. The CDR3 DNA follows: TGTGCCAGCAGACAACAGGGGGCAAACTACAATGAGCAGTTCTTC. This encodes CASRQQGANYNEQFF.

The chain is built from TRBV6-5 and TRBJ1-1, with D unresolved. V lost 7 bases, J lost 5 bases, and 14 bases lay in between. CDR1 and CDR2 (germline): MNHEY, SVGAGI. This CDR3 is 13 amino acids long. In DNA, the CDR3 is TGTGCCAGCACCCCACGGGTGGGGACTGAAGCTTTCTTT. Translated, it gives CASTPRVGTEAFF.